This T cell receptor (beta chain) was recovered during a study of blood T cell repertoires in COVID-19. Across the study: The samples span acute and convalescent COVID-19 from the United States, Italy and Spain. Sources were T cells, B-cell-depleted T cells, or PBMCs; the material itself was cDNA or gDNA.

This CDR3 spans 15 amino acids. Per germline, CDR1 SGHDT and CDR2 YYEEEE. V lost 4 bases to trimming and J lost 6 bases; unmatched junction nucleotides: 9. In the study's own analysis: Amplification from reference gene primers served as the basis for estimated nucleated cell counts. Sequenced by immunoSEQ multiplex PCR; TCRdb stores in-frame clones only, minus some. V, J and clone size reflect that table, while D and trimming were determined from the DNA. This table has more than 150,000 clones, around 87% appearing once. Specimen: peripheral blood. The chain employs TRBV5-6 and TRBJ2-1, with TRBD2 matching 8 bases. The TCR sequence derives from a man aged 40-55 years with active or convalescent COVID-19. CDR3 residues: CASSPGTSPGNEQFF. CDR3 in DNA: TGTGCCAGCAGCCCAGGGACTAGTCCCGGCAATGAGCAGTTCTTC.